The clone carrying this TCR beta chain was detected many times. Moderate-to-severe activity, CAS ≥3, NOSPECS ≥4 and a duration under 3 months were seen in donors with ophthalmopathy. PBMCs were isolated from an approximately 10 ml sample of fresh peripheral blood. The sample belongs to a study of Graves' ophthalmopathy and Graves' hyperthyroidism. TCR beta CDR3 amplification used RNA transcripts. An opening RT-PCR round employed HTBI primers and preceded a second-round multiplex PCR. TCRdb reprocessed the multiplex PCR reads via MiXCR and lists one record per CDR3 protein. Here the sample spans about 660,000 distinct CDR3 sequences, more than 40% being singletons. The receptor was isolated from an adult man with Graves' ophthalmopathy. The source material was peripheral blood.

The CDR3 here is CASSVSGGPPNEKLFF. Written as DNA, the CDR3 is TGTGCCAGCAGCGTATCCGGGGGGCCACCTAATGAAAAACTGTTTTTT. The V and J genes are TRBV9 and TRBJ1-4, with a weak D call TRBD1 (6 bases). The germline V and J ends were trimmed by 1 base and 3 bases, with 13 bases remaining between them. The length of the CDR3 is 16 residues. Germline V lookup: CDR1 SGDLS, CDR2 YYNGEE.